A single sample is the source of the 12 T cell receptor beta chains below, sequenced in a study of blood T cell repertoires in COVID-19. TCRdb's table, derived via immunoSEQ multiplex PCR, lists solely in-frame clones and lacks some. Found here are 180,000 or so clones, approximately 80% of them singletons; the top ten hold 13%. Sample: PBMCs or T cells enriched from blood (not recorded which). These receptors were taken from a woman aged 55-75 years who had recovered from COVID-19.

The chain links TRBV12-5 to TRBJ2-2, with 8 bases that match TRBD1. The V gene's germline CDR1 is LGHNT and CDR2 FRNRAP. The trim removed 5 bases at V and 0 bases at J, leaving 14 bases unmatched. CDR3 size: 19 residues. The CDR3 DNA is TGTGCTAGTGGTCCCTCCGCGGGACAGGCTAACGCGAACACCGGGGAGCTGTTTTTT. Amino acids: CASGPSAGQANANTGELFF.

This clone appeared a single time. The V call is TRBV2, the J call TRBJ1-4; D is possibly TRBD1 (6 bases). Trimming left V 2 bases short and J 4 bases short, with 8 bases between. The CDR3 is 14 residues long. From germline, CDR1 is SNHLY and CDR2 FYNNEI. CDR3 in amino acids: CASSETGHNEKLFF. CDR3 DNA: TGTGCCAGCAGTGAAACAGGGCATAATGAAAAACTGTTTTTT.

The V call is TRBV5-1, the J call TRBJ2-3; TRBD1 matches at 8 bases. From germline, CDR1 is SGHRS and CDR2 YFSETQ. CDR3 length equals 14 residues. The junction had 6 bases not matched to a gene; V was cut back by 3 bases and J by 6 bases. CDR3 in DNA: TGCGCCAGCAGCTCACAGGGGGAGGCGGATACGCAGTATTTT. It translates to CASSSQGEADTQYF.

Only one count was recorded for this clone. The J gene is TRBJ1-3, the V gene TRBV6-5; TRBD1 is a possible D gene (5 bases). The germline V gene encodes CDR1 MNHEY and CDR2 SVGAGI. The CDR3 has 15 amino acids. V lost 0 bases and J 1 base, leaving 7 bases between the germline ends. The CDR3 protein is CASSYSGGSGNTIYF. DNA for the CDR3: TGTGCCAGCAGTTACTCCGGGGGGTCTGGAAACACCATATATTTT.

The gene calls are TRBV18 and TRBJ2-1, with TRBD1 matching 8 bases. V shed 4 bases, J shed 6 bases, and the junction held 8 bases outside the gene matches. This CDR3 is built from 15 residues. Germline V CDR1 and CDR2: KGHSH, LQKENI. This CDR3 is CASSRGQVEINEQFF. The CDR3 DNA reads TGTGCCAGCTCACGGGGACAGGTTGAGATCAATGAGCAGTTCTTC.

A single count supports this clone. V usage is TRBV30 and J usage is TRBJ2-7; 8 bases line up with TRBD2. Germline CDR1 and CDR2: GTSNPN and SVGIG (reference sequence). The CDR3 is 17 residues long. The ends lost 0 bases at V and 3 bases at J; junction bases unmatched: 13. The CDR3 protein is CAWSVGGGAGTSYEQYF. The CDR3 DNA reads TGTGCCTGGAGTGTAGGGGGAGGGGCCGGGACTAGCTACGAGCAGTACTTC.

The CDR3 region is CASSSSVGSAETQYF. CDR3 bases: TGTGCCAGCAGTTCGTCCGTCGGGAGTGCAGAGACCCAGTACTTC. This chain joins TRBV28 and TRBJ2-5, with D possibly TRBD2 on 6 matching bases. The V end was cut by 4 bases, the J end by 4 bases, with 16 bases between. The germline CDR1 and CDR2 sequences are MDHEN and SYDVKM. CDR3 length: 15 amino acids.

The gene calls are TRBV6-5 and TRBJ2-2, with a tentative D call TRBD2 (5 bases). CDR1 MNHEY and CDR2 SVGAGI come from the germline V gene. The CDR3 contains 14 residues. V was shortened by 7 bases and J by 3 bases, with 12 bases between the two germline ends. Here the CDR3 DNA reads TGTGCCAGCAAAGAGGGATTGTACACCGGGGAGCTGTTTTTT. Translating gives CASKEGLYTGELFF.

The V call is TRBV18, the J call TRBJ2-6, with D maybe TRBD1 (5 bases). CDR3 size: 17 residues. Germline V lookup: CDR1 KGHSH, CDR2 LQKENI. Trimming shortened V by 2 bases and J by 2 bases, and 13 bases separated the two germline ends. The CDR3 DNA sequence: TGTGCCAGCTCACCAGTCCAGGGAAGGACTGGGGCCAACGTCCTGACTTTC. Its protein is CASSPVQGRTGANVLTF.

This chain joins TRBV4-1 and TRBJ1-6; D unclear. CDR1 and CDR2 (germline): MGHRA, YSYEKL. The CDR3 is 13 residues long. Trimming took 4 bases from V and 7 from J, leaving 8 bases between them. The CDR3 sequence is CASSPRLNSPLHF. For the CDR3, the DNA is TGCGCCAGCAGCCCGCGCCTGAATTCACCCCTCCACTTT.

Written as DNA, the CDR3 is TGTGCCAGCAGTGAAGGCAGGGGACGGGTGCGCTACACCTTC. It translates to CASSEGRGRVRYTF. The chain combines TRBV2 with TRBJ1-2; D is perhaps TRBD1 (6 bases). This CDR3 is built from 14 residues. V dropped 1 base and J dropped 9 bases, with 15 bases sitting between them. In germline, CDR1 is SNHLY, CDR2 FYNNEI.

The chain carries TRBV18 and TRBJ2-4, with 9 bases that match TRBD1. After removal of 3 bases from V and 6 bases from J, the junction contained 0 bases not matched to a gene. The CDR3 sequence is 13 residues long. CDR1 is KGHSH and CDR2 is LQKENI in the germline V gene. CDR3 sequence reads: CASSPGQGNIQYF. CDR3 coding DNA: TGTGCCAGCTCACCGGGACAGGGAAACATTCAGTACTTC.